A selection of T cell receptor beta chains follows, all from one sample in a study of shared clonotypes between healthy human individuals. Assay: immunoSEQ multiplex PCR; the TCRdb copy retains only in-frame clones and omits some. This sample has over a million clones, with roughly 95% found just once. Source material: naive CD4+ T cells sorted from blood. All receptors come from a man under 40 in good health. The CDR3 runs from the conserved cysteine through the conserved F or W. The D gene is left open where the match is weak. Clone size is not always given. Where it is, it says once, few, many or a class for expanded clones.

d_call j_call v_call clone_size cdr3_nt cdr3_aa
- TRBJ2-3 TRBV7-9 - TGTGCCAGCAGCTTAGCGGGAGTAAGGGATACGCAGTATTTT CASSLAGVRDTQYF
TRBD1 TRBJ2-7 TRBV6-5 once TGTGCCAGCAGCAAGACAGGGGTAAGCTCCTACGAGCAGTACTTC CASSKTGVSSYEQYF
- TRBJ2-7 TRBV19 - TGTGCCAGTAGTGTTCAAACCTCCTACGAGCAGTACTTC CASSVQTSYEQYF
TRBD2 TRBJ2-3 TRBV10-2 - TGCGCCAGCAGCCGGACTAGCGGGCGAGATACGCAGTATTTT CASSRTSGRDTQYF
- TRBJ2-6 TRBV30 - TGTGCCTGGAGCTCTGGGGCCAACGTCCTGACTTTC CAWSSGANVLTF
- TRBJ2-7 TRBV20-1 - TGCAGTGCTAGGTTGAGTGAGCAGTACTTC CSARLSEQYF
- TRBJ2-3 TRBV6-5 - TGTGCCAGCAGTGGTGGTGAGGGCGCAGATACGCAGTATTTT CASSGGEGADTQYF
- TRBJ2-7 TRBV28 - TGTGCCAGCAGTGCCTTAGTATCCGAGCAGTACTTC CASSALVSEQYF
TRBD1 TRBJ1-5 TRBV15 once TGTGCCACCAGCAGAGATCAGGGGGATCAGCCCCAGCATTTT CATSRDQGDQPQHF
- TRBJ1-2 TRBV5-6 - TGTGCCAGCAGCTTTGGGCCGGCACCTAACTATGGCTACACCTTC CASSFGPAPNYGYTF
- TRBJ1-1 TRBV25-1 - TGTGCCAGCAGTGAGGTTGGCAGGGAGACTGAAGCTTTCTTT CASSEVGRETEAFF
- TRBJ2-7 TRBV19 once TGTGCCAGTAGTCCACATCGGACGAGGACCTCCTACGAGCAGTACTTC CASSPHRTRTSYEQYF
TRBD1 TRBJ2-7 TRBV7-9 - TGTGCCAGCAGCCACCCCGGGACAGCCTACGAGCAGTACTTC CASSHPGTAYEQYF
TRBD2 TRBJ2-1 TRBV18 - TGTGCCAGCTCACCACGTAGGCTAGCGGGAGGGCTGTCCTACAATGAGCAGTTCTTC CASSPRRLAGGLSYNEQFF
- TRBJ1-4 TRBV28 - TGTGCCAGCAGTTTACTACTTGGGGAACTGTTTTTT CASSLLLGELFF
- TRBJ1-4 TRBV9 - TGTGCCAGCAGCGATACAGTGGCTAATGAAAAACTGTTTTTT CASSDTVANEKLFF
- TRBJ1-1 TRBV5-6 - TGTGCCAGCAGCCTCGATAGGGGGGCTGAAGCTTTCTTT CASSLDRGAEAFF
TRBD2 TRBJ2-7 TRBV5-5 - TGTGCCAGCAGCCCGCTAGCGGGAGGGGAGCAGTACTTC CASSPLAGGEQYF
TRBD1 TRBJ1-5 TRBV28 - TGTGCCAGCAGCACTGCTGACAGGGTACGTCAGCCCCAGCATTTT CASSTADRVRQPQHF
- TRBJ1-2 TRBV7-2 - TGTGCCAGCAGCCCCCCGCCCTCGGGACAAAACTATGGCTACACCTTC CASSPPPSGQNYGYTF
TRBD1 TRBJ2-1 TRBV6-1 - TGTGCCAGCAGCTGGGGGGACAGGGGCTACAATGAGCAGTTCTTC CASSWGDRGYNEQFF
- TRBJ2-5 TRBV18 - TGTGCCAGCTCACCAGGGGGCGAGACCCAGTACTTC CASSPGGETQYF
- TRBJ1-2 TRBV7-2 - TGTGCCAGCAGCCAAGACAGCGACTATGGCTACACCTTC CASSQDSDYGYTF
TRBD1 TRBJ2-7 TRBV5-4 - TGTGCCAGCAGCCAGGACAGGGGGGACGAGCAGTACTTC CASSQDRGDEQYF
TRBD2 TRBJ2-1 TRBV11-2 - TGTGCCAGCAGCTTAGATTTGGCCAGGTCCTGGACTAGCGGTTACAATGAGCAGTTCTTC CASSLDLARSWTSGYNEQFF
TRBD1 TRBJ1-5 TRBV19 - TGTGCCAGTAGTACCAACAGGGGGCTCGGCAATCAGCCCCAGCATTTT CASSTNRGLGNQPQHF